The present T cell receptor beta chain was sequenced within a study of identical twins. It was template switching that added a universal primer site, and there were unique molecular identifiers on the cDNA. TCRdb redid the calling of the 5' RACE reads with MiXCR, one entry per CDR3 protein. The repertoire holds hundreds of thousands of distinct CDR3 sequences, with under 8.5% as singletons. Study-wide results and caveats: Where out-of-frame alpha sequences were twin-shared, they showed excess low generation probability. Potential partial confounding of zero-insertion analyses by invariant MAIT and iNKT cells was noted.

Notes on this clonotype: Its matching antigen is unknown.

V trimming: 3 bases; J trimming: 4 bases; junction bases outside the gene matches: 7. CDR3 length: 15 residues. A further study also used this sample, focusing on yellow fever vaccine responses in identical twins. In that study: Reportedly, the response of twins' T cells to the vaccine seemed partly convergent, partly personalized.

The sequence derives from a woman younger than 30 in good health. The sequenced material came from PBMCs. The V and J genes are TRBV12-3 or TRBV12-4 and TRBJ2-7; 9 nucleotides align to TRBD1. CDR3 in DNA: TGTGCCAGCAGTTTTGTGGGGGACAGGGAATACGAGCAGTACTTC. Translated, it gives CASSFVGDREYEQYF.